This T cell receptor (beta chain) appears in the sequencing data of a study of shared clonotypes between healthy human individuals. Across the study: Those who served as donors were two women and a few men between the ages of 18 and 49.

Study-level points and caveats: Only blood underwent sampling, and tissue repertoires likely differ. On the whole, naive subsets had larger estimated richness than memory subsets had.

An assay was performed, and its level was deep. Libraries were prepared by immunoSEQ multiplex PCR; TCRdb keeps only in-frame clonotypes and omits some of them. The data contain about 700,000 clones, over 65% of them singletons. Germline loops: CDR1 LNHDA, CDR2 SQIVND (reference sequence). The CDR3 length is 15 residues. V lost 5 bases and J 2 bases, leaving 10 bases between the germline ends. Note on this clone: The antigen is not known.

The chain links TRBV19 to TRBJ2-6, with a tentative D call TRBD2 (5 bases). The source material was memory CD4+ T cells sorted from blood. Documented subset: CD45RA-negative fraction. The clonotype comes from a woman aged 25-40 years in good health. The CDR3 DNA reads TGTGCCAGTAGTGGAGGACGGGCTGGGGCCAACGTCCTGACTTTC. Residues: CASSGGRAGANVLTF. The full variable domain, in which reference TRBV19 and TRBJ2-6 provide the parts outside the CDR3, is DGGITQSPKYLFRKEGQNVTLSCEQNLNHDAMYWYRQDPGQGLRLIYYSQIVNDFQKGDIAEGYSVSREKKESFPLTVTSAQKNPTAFYLCASSGGRAGANVLTFGAGSRLTVL.